Sequencing of this T cell receptor (beta chain) was carried out in a study of blood T cell repertoires in COVID-19. As for the study in general: Sites in the United States, Italy and Spain provided acute and convalescent COVID-19 samples. The analysed material was cDNA or gDNA that came from T cells, B-cell-depleted T cells, or PBMCs.

Authors' data handling: Reference gene primers were amplified, and this amplification served to estimate nucleated cell counts. Some clones are missing from TCRdb's copy, which holds only in-frame ones; the method was immunoSEQ multiplex PCR. The D gene and trimming were derived from the DNA, and the V and J assignments and clone size from that table. The sample has roughly 250,000 clones; roughly 80% are singletons. This CDR3 is 15 amino acids long. Germline V gives CDR1 MDHEN, CDR2 SYDVKM. J gave up 6 bases and V 8 bases, and 11 bases lay outside the gene matches. The origin of this receptor is a woman in her thirties or forties with active or convalescent COVID-19. The chain links TRBV28 to TRBJ2-2; TRBD2 aligns across 8 bases. Sequenced material: peripheral blood. The CDR3 loop is CASLPGSGGAGELFF. In nucleotides, the CDR3 is TGTGCCAGCCTCCCTGGGAGCGGGGGAGCCGGGGAGCTGTTTTTT.